The T cell receptor beta chain described here comes from a study of neurological immune-mediated disorders. General study results and limits: One related-CDR3 cluster, found by phylogenetic grouping, held repertoires of 18 of 34 multiple sclerosis patients and is a possible signature.

There are many counts of this clonotype. Its antigen is undetermined. MiXCR was run by TCRdb on the 5' RACE reads, yielding one entry per CDR3 protein. The table lists approximately 38,000 distinct CDR3 sequences, roughly 2.5% of them singletons, with 2% to 2.5% in the top ten. There are 14 residues in the CDR3. In germline, CDR1 is SGHDN, CDR2 FVKESK. Unmatched junction bases numbered 9, after V lost 3 bases and J lost 9 bases. The chain recombines TRBV14 with TRBJ2-3, with 7 positions matching TRBD2. The sample taken for sequencing was PBMCs. The TCR comes from a middle-aged man with multiple sclerosis. The CDR3 is CASSHAGVVETQYF. In DNA form, the CDR3 reads TGTGCCAGCAGCCATGCGGGGGTCGTTGAGACGCAGTATTTT.